This TCR beta chain comes out of a study of breast tumors, draining lymph nodes, adjacent tissues. TCRdb ran MiXCR on the multiplex PCR reads and lists one entry per CDR3 protein. The sample has about 140,000 distinct CDR3 sequences, approximately 30% seen once. The lymph nodes were axillary draining lymph nodes from breast cancer patients. Germline lookup yields CDR1 MNHEY and CDR2 SVGEGT. V was cut by 8 bases and J by 10 bases, with 26 bases left in between. The CDR3 totals 15 residues. This clonotype was counted many times. The chain has TRBV6-2 or TRBV6-3 and TRBJ2-5; D possibly corresponds to TRBD2 (8 bases). Sequencing input: axillary lymph node tissue. This sequence originates from a female donor with breast cancer. Some clones in this sample may be carry-over from other donors' samples. CDR3 bases: TGTGCCAGCGCCCACCCGACAGGGCACGGGGGGGACCAGTACTTC. Protein product: CASAHPTGHGGDQYF.